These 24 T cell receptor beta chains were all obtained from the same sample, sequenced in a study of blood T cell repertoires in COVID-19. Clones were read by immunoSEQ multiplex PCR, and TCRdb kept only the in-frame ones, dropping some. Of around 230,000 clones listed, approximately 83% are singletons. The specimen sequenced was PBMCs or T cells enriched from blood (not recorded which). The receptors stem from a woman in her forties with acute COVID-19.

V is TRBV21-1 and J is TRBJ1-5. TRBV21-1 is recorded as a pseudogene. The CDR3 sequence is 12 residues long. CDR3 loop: CASSNGRQPQHF. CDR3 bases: TGTGCCAGCAGCAATGGGAGGCAGCCCCAGCATTTT.

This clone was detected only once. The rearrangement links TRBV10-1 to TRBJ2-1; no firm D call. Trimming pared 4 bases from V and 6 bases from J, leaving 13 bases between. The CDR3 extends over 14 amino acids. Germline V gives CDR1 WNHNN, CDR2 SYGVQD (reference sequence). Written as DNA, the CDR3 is TGCGCCAGCAGTGGTAGCCAGATCCTCAATGAGCAGTTCTTC. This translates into CASSGSQILNEQFF.

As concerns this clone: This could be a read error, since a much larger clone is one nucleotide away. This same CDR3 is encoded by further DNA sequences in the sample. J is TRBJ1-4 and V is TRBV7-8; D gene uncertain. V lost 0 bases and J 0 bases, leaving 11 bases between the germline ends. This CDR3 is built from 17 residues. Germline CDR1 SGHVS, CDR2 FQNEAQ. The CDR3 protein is CASSLARRGATNEKLFF. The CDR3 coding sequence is TGTGCCAGCAGCTTAGCACGGCGGGGTGCAACTAATGAAAAACTGTTTTTT.

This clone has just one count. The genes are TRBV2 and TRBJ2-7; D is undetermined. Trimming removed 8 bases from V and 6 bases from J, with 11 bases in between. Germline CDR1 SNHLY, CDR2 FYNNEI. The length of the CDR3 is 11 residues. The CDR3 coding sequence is TGTGCCAGCCGGAGCGAGGTCGAGCAGTACTTC. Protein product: CASRSEVEQYF.

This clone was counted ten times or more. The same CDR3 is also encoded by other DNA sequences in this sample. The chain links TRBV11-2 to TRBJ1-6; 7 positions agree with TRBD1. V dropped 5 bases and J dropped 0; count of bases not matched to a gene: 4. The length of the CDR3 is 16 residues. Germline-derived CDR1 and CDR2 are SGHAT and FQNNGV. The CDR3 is CASSLGQSSYNSPLHF. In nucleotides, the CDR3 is TGTGCCAGCAGCCTGGGACAGAGCTCCTATAATTCACCCCTCCACTTT.

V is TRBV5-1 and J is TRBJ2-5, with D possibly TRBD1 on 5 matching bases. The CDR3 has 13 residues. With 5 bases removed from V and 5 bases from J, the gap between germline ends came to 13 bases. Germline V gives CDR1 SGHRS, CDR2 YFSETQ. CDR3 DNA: TGCGCCAGCAGATTGCCAGGGTTGGAGACCCAGTACTTC. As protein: CASRLPGLETQYF.

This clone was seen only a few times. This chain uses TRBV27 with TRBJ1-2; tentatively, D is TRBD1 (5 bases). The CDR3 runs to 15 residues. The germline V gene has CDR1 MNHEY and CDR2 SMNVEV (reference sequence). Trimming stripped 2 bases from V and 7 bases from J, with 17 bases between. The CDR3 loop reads CASSLGKGFRTGYTF. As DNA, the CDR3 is TGTGCCAGCAGTTTAGGGAAGGGGTTTAGGACTGGCTACACCTTC.

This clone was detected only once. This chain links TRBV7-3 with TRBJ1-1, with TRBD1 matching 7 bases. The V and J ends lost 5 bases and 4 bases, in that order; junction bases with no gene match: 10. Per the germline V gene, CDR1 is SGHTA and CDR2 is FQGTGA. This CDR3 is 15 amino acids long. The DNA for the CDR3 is TGTGCCAGCAGCCCCGACAGGGTATGGAGCACTGAAGCTTTCTTT. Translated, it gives CASSPDRVWSTEAFF.

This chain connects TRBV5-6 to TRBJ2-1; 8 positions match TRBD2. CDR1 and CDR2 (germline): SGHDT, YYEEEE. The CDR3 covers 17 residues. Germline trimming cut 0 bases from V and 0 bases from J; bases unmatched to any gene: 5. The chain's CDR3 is CASSLETSGYSYNEQFF. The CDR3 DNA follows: TGTGCCAGCAGCTTGGAAACTAGCGGATACTCCTACAATGAGCAGTTCTTC.

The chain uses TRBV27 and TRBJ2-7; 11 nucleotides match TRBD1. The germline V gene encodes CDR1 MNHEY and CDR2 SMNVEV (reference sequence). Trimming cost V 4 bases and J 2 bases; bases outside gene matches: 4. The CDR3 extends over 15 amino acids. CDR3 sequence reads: CASSSGQGATYEQYF. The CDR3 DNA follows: TGTGCCAGCAGTTCCGGACAGGGGGCAACCTACGAGCAGTACTTC.

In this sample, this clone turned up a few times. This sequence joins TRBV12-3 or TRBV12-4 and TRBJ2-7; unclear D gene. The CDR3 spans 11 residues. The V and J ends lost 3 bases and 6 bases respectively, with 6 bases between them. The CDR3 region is CASSFSGEQYF. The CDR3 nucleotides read TGTGCCAGCAGTTTTTCCGGCGAGCAGTACTTC.

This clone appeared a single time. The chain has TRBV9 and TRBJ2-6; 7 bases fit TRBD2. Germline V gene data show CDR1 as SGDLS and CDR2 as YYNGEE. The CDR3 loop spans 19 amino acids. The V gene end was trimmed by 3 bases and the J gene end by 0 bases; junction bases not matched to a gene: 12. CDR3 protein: CASSGVPGGPHSGANVLTF. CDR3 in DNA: TGTGCCAGCAGCGGTGTGCCGGGAGGCCCACACTCTGGGGCCAACGTCCTGACTTTC.

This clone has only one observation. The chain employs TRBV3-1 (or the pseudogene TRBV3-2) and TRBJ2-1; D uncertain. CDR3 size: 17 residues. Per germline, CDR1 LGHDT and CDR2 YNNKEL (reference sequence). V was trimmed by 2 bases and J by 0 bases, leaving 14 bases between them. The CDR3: CASSQTVGGSSYNEQFF. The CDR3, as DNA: TGTGCCAGCAGCCAAACCGTCGGCGGAAGCTCCTACAATGAGCAGTTCTTC.

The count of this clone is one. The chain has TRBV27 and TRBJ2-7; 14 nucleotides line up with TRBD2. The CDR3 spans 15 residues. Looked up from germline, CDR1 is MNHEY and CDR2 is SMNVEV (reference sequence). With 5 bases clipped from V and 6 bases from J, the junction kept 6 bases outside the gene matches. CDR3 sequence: CASSPGLAGGFEQYF. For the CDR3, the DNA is TGTGCCAGCAGTCCAGGACTAGCGGGAGGTTTCGAGCAGTACTTC.

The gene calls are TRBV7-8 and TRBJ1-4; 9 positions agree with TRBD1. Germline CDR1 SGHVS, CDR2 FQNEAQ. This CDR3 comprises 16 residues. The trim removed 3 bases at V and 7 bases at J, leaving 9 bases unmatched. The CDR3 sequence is CASSLVTGGVGEKLFF. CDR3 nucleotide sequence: TGTGCCAGCAGCTTGGTTACAGGGGGCGTAGGTGAAAAACTGTTTTTT.

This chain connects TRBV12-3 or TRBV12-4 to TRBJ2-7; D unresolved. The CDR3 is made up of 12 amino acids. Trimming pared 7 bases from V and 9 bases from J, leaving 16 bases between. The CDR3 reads CASTTTHIWQYF. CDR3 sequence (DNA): TGTGCCAGCACCACAACCCACATATGGCAGTACTTC.

This CDR3 reads CASSVEEGEDTGELFF. CDR3 bases: TGTGCCAGCAGCGTAGAGGAGGGAGAAGATACCGGGGAGCTGTTTTTT. The chain recombines TRBV9 with TRBJ2-2; the D gene is possibly TRBD2 (6 bases). CDR3 length: 16 residues. CDR1 and CDR2 (germline): SGDLS, YYNGEE. Between the trimmed V and J ends, which lost 0 bases and 5 bases, there was a span of 14 bases.

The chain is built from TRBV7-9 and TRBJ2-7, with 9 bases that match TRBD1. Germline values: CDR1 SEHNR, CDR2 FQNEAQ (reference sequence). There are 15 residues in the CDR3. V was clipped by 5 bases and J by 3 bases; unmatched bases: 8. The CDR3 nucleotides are TGTGCCAGCAGCGATACCGGGACAGGGTTCTACGAGCAGTACTTC. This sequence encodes CASSDTGTGFYEQYF.

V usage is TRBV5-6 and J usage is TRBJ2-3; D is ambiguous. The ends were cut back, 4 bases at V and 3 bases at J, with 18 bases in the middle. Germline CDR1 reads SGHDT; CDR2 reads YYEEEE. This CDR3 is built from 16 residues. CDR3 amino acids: CASSPLAGRSTDTQYF. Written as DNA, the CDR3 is TGTGCCAGCAGCCCCCTGGCAGGAAGGTCGACAGATACGCAGTATTTT.

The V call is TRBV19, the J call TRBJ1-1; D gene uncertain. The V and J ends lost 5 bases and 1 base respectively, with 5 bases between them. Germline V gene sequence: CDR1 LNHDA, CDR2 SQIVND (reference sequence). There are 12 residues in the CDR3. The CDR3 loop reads CASSGPNTEAFF. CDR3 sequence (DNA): TGTGCCAGTAGTGGCCCGAACACTGAAGCTTTCTTT.

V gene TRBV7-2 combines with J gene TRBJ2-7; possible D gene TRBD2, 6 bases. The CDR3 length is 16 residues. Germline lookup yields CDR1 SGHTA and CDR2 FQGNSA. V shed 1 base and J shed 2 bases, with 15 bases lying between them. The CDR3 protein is CASSLENSGGPYEQYF. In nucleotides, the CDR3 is TGTGCCAGCAGCTTAGAAAATAGCGGAGGCCCCTACGAGCAGTACTTC.

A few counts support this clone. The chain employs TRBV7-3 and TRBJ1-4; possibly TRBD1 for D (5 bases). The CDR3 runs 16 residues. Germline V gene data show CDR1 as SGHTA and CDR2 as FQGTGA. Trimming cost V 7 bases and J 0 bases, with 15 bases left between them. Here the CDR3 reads CASNIPTVATNEKLFF. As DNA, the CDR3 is TGTGCCAGCAACATACCGACAGTTGCAACTAATGAAAAACTGTTTTTT. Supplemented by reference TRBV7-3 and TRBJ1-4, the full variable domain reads GAGVSQTPSNKVTEKGKYVELRCDPISGHTALYWYRQSLGQGPEFLIYFQGTGAADDSGLPNDRFFAVRPEGSVSTLKIQRTERGDSAVYLCASNIPTVATNEKLFFGSGTQLSVL.

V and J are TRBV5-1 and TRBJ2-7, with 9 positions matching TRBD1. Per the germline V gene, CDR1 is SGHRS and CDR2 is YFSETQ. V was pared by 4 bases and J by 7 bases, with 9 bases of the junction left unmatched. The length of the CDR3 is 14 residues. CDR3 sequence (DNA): TGCGCCAGCAGCGAACAGGGGGCGCCGGGAGAGCAGTACTTC. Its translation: CASSEQGAPGEQYF.

The CDR3 here is CASSLTGKNTEAFF. The DNA of the CDR3 is TGTGCCAGTAGCCTGACAGGCAAGAACACTGAAGCTTTCTTT. The chain uses TRBV19 and TRBJ1-1; D might be TRBD1 (6 bases). The CDR3 loop spans 14 amino acids. Trimming removed 6 bases at V and 1 base at J, with 12 bases between. CDR1 is LNHDA, CDR2 SQIVND, per germline (reference sequence).